The clone carrying this TCR beta chain was recorded a few times. Its antigen is not known. This record belongs to a study of T cells in Graves' hyperthyroidism and ophthalmopathy. Study-wide background: Prior to any treatment, at the point of initial diagnosis, peripheral blood was collected.

The investigators amplified TCR beta CDR3 regions from RNA transcripts. RT-PCR in the first round (using the HTBI primer set) targeted the TCR CDR3. Using its own MiXCR run on the multiplex PCR reads, TCRdb lists one record per CDR3 protein. The repertoire holds 660,000 or so distinct CDR3 sequences, roughly 20% seen once, with 34% in the top ten. Germline V gives CDR1 SGHRS, CDR2 YFSETQ. The CDR3 contains 15 residues. The germline V and J ends were trimmed by 0 bases and 1 base, with 10 bases remaining between them. Regarding the study as a whole: Most thyroid clonotypes that were expanded above 0.001 also turned up in blood.

For ophthalmopathy patients, the Clinical Activity Score was at least 3 and the NOSPECS grade at least 4; duration was under 3 months. Thyroid ultrasound, orbital computed tomography, clinical symptoms, and serum thyroxine and TRAb underpinned diagnoses. The chain has TRBV5-1 and TRBJ2-5, with TRBD2 as a possible D gene (5 bases). The sequence derives from a man younger than 45 with Graves' ophthalmopathy. Sequencing was carried out using blood. CDR3 DNA sequence: TGCGCCAGCAGCTTGGTCGGAGGTTCCCAAGAGACCCAGTACTTC. Its protein is CASSLVGGSQETQYF.